This T cell receptor beta chain was observed in a study of CD8 T cells in Susac syndrome (dated by TCRdb to between 2018 and 2021). Concerning the study at large: The study used repertoire sequencing to test whether antigen drove CD8+ T cell activation and differentiation in Susac syndrome. Points the paper makes about the study in general: The number of individuals in the TCR sequencing and HLA analysis was acknowledged as relatively small.

High-throughput TCR beta sequencing profiled peripheral blood CD8+ and CD4+ T cells from healthy donors, Susac syndrome patients and multiple sclerosis patients. The multiple sclerosis controls were treatment-naive patients who had stable or active relapsing-remitting disease and met the revised McDonald criteria. Bulk CD8+ and CD4+ T cells were purified by magnetic negative isolation, whereas CD8+ TEMRA cells were enriched by FACS. Blood was drawn into EDTA tubes, processed within 24 hours, and PBMCs were isolated by density gradient centrifugation. PBMCs destined for TCR sequencing were cryopreserved in liquid nitrogen and later thawed in a 37 °C water bath. The sorted or isolated CD4+, CD8+ and CD8+ TEMRA cells had a purity of 90% or higher. Concerning this clonotype: This receptor's antigen is unknown. Base qualities are missing; no much larger clone stands one base away.

RNA was extracted using the RNeasy kit, and about 0.45 to 1 microgram was reverse transcribed with random hexamers. The immunoSEQ multiplex PCR assay, which covers 54 Vbeta and 13 Jbeta segments, was used to amplify TCR beta CDR3 regions. Bias from PCR amplification was corrected by using a synthetic template baseline for primer optimization and for computational correction. The paper's processing steps were these. Reads were assigned to V, D and J genes according to IMGT and analyzed in immunoSEQ Analyzer, with only productive sequences retained. To calculate clonality, Shannon entropy was normalized by log2 of the number of productive unique sequences and then subtracted from one. For each patient and control, public and private clones were evaluated within the 100 most prevalent clones. Clones were defined as Susac-specific when absent from the healthy and MS cohorts, from about 1,100 published viral clones and from other ImmuneACCESS disease sequences. The public reads were reanalyzed by TCRdb: fastp trimming at Q25, MiXCR alignment, in-frame beta chains only. CDR3 protein sequences are deduplicated, and each keeps its most common genes and DNA. TCRdb's processing, not the authors', yielded these V and J calls. Present in this sample are 100,000 to 150,000 distinct CDR3 sequences, approximately 94% of which were seen just once. The ten largest account for around 0.12% of the sample.

This TCR was sampled from a human donor with multiple sclerosis. Sequencing was performed on CD4+ T cells from PBMCs.

The DNA is TGTGCCAGCAGTTATTCGACTAGCGATCTAGATACGCAGTATTTT. Its translation is CASSYSTSDLDTQYF. The chain was built from TRBV6-2 or TRBV6-3 and TRBJ2-3, with 8 bases in between that match TRBD2. The CDR3 covers 15 residues, taking in both the cysteine and the phenylalanine. The CDR3 DNA has 45 bases and is translated from base 1. The germline V gene encodes CDR1 MNHEY and CDR2 SVGEGT. Relative to germline, V is missing 3 bases and J is missing 5 bases, with 7 bases of the junction outside any gene match.